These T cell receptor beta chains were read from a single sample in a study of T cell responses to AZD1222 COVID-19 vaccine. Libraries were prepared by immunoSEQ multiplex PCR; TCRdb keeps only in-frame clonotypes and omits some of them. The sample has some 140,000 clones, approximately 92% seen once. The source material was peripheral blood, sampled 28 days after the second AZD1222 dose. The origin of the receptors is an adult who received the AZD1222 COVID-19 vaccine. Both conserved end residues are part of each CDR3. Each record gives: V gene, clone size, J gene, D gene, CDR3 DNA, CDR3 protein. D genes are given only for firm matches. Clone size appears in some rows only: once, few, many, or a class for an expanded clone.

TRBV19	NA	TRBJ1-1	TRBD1	TGTGCCAGTAGTCTCGGGACAGGGGGTCTGAGGCCCACTGAAGCTTTCTTT	CASSLGTGGLRPTEAFF
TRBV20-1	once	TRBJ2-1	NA	TGCAGTGCTAGTCAGGGGAATGAGCAGTTCTTC	CSASQGNEQFF
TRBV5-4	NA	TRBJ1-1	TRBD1	TGTGCCAGCAGCTTATCCGACAGGGGCACTGAAGCTTTCTTT	CASSLSDRGTEAFF
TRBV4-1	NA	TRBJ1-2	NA	TGCGCCAGCAGCCACCGAAGTTCAGCTAACTATGGCTACACCTTC	CASSHRSSANYGYTF
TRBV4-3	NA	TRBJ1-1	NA	TGCGCCAGCAGCCAAGATTTAAGGGGGGACACTGAAGCTTTCTTT	CASSQDLRGDTEAFF
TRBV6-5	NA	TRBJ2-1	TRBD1	TGTGCCAGCCACGGAGGGACAGGGCCGAATGAGCAGTTCTTC	CASHGGTGPNEQFF
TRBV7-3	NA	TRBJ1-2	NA	TGTGCCAGCAGCTTATGGGCCTATCGAGGGAGGAACTATGGCTACACCTTC	CASSLWAYRGRNYGYTF
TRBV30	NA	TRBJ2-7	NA	TGTGCCTGGAGTGTCGGGCAGGGCAACGAGCAGTACTTC	CAWSVGQGNEQYF
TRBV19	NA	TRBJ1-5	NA	TGTGCCAGTAGTAAGCCCTCACCCGACAATCAGCCCCAGCATTTT	CASSKPSPDNQPQHF
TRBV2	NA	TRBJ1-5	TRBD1	TGTGCCAGCAGGTTGGACAGGGTGGATCAGCCCCAGCATTTT	CASRLDRVDQPQHF
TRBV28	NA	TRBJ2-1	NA	TGTGCCAGCAGTTCCCCCCCGGGCACATACAATGAGCAGTTCTTC	CASSSPPGTYNEQFF
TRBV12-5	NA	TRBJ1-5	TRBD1	TGTGCTAGTGGTTTGGCGCCAGGGGGGAAACCTTGGAATCAGCCCCAGCATTTT	CASGLAPGGKPWNQPQHF
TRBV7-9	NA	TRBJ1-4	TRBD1	TGTGCCAGCAGTATACCTCTCGGGACAGGGTCCGAAAAACTGTTTTTT	CASSIPLGTGSEKLFF
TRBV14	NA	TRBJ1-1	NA	TGTGCCAGCAGCCAAGTTCTCCCGACAGCCACTGAAGCTTTCTTT	CASSQVLPTATEAFF
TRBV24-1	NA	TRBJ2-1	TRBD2	TGTGCCACCAGTGATTGGGGGACTAGCGGGAGACTCCATGAGCAGTTCTTC	CATSDWGTSGRLHEQFF
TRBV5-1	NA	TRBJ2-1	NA	TGCGCCAGCAGTTTTTCTAGGACTGATGAGCAGTTCTTC	CASSFSRTDEQFF
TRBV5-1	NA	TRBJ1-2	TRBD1	TGCGCCAGCAGCCCGGGACAGGGTGGCTATGGCTACACCTTC	CASSPGQGGYGYTF